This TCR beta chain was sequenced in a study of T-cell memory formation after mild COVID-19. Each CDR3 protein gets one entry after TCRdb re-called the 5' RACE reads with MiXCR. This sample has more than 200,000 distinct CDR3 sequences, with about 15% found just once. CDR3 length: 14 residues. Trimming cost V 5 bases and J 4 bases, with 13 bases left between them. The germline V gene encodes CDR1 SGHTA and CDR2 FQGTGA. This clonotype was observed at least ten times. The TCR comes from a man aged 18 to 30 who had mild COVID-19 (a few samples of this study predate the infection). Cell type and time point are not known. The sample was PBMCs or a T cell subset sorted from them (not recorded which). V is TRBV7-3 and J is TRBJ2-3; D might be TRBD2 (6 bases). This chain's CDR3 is CASSPFAGSDTQYF. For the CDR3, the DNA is TGTGCCAGCAGCCCCTTTGCGGGGTCAGATACGCAGTATTTT.